This T cell receptor beta chain is drawn from a study of CD8 T cells in ankylosing spondylitis. The CDR3 contains 15 residues. V was trimmed by 5 bases and J by 1 base, leaving 15 bases between them. The germline CDR1 and CDR2 sequences are DFQATT and SNEGSKA (reference sequence). In the case of this clonotype: What it recognizes is unknown.

Findings and limits, study-wide: Significant enrichment of disease-linked clones was reported in matched ankylosing spondylitis synovial fluid. The study identified a TCR beta motif of eight highly homologous variants that appeared characteristic of ankylosing spondylitis blood. Relatively rare in peripheral blood, disease-linked clones were also CD8+.

TCRdb re-analysed the 5' RACE reads in MiXCR, keeping a single row per CDR3 protein. The sample has about 500,000 distinct CDR3 sequences, over 9.5% seen once. The sequencing input was blood, either unsorted or a sorted T cell fraction (not recorded which). The genes are TRBV20-1 and TRBJ1-5; D gene ambiguous. This sequence originates from a male donor with ankylosing spondylitis. The CDR3 nucleotides are TGCAGTGCTCCCGGACTGAGCGGCAGCAATCAGCCCCAGCATTTT. Protein product: CSAPGLSGSNQPQHF.